This T cell receptor beta chain was recovered during a study of vaccination effects on CD4 cells after COVID-19. The study's findings and limits: Few convalescent patients were included, and no early post-infection timepoints were sampled.

With the ViraFEST assay, the study expanded antigen-specific CD4+ T cells using viral peptide pools, then sequenced them. Investigators separated out CD4+ T cells once approximately 11 days of culture had passed. Two-dose BNT162b2 or mRNA-1273 vaccination was given to participants. Each culture had half its medium swapped for IL-2 medium on days 3 and 7. Concerning this clone itself: Its antigen remains unknown.

Germline V CDR1 and CDR2: LGHDT, YNNKEL (reference sequence). The length of the CDR3 is 17 residues. The V and J ends lost 2 bases and 0 bases, in that order; junction bases with no gene match: 6. The repertoire was sequenced with immunoSEQ multiplex PCR; TCRdb's copy has only in-frame clones and lacks some. The sample shows around 32,000 clones, around 70% of them seen only once. This sequence originates from a human donor who received a COVID-19 vaccine. The sequencing here drew on CD4+ T cells from PBMCs cultured with HCoV-229E spike peptides, taken after COVID-19 vaccination. The gene calls are TRBV3-1 (or the pseudogene TRBV3-2) and TRBJ2-3, with TRBD2 matching 9 bases. The CDR3 protein is CASSQYRLAGSTDTQYF. Written as DNA, the CDR3 is TGTGCCAGCAGCCAATATCGTCTAGCGGGGAGCACAGATACGCAGTATTTT.